This T cell receptor beta chain was found in a study of T cells in Graves' hyperthyroidism and ophthalmopathy. Any patient presenting with uncontrolled infection, other autoimmune disease, pregnancy or lactation was left out. Used for diagnoses were clinical symptoms, serum thyroxine and TRAb, thyroid ultrasound and orbital computed tomography. With regard to this clonotype: Antigen specificity is unknown.

RNA transcripts were the template for amplifying TCR beta CDR3 regions. Using the HTBI primer set, a first-round RT-PCR was run on the TCR CDR3. TCRdb passed the multiplex PCR reads through MiXCR, listing each CDR3 protein once. The table records 450,000 to 700,000 distinct CDR3 sequences, roughly 50% of them present only once. General study results and limits: Most thyroid clonotypes expanded above 0.001 appeared in blood too.

The source material was peripheral blood or thyroid tissue (not recorded which). The TCR sequence derives from a woman under 30 with Graves' hyperthyroidism.

CDR3 in amino acids: CASRTQGQNNQPQHF. DNA of the CDR3: TGTGCCAGCAGAACTCAGGGACAGAACAATCAGCCCCAGCATTTT. This chain joins TRBV2 and TRBJ1-5; 7 nucleotides line up with TRBD1. CDR1 is SNHLY and CDR2 is FYNNEI in the germline V gene. The CDR3 spans 15 residues. V lost 6 bases to trimming and J lost 3 bases; unmatched junction nucleotides: 8.